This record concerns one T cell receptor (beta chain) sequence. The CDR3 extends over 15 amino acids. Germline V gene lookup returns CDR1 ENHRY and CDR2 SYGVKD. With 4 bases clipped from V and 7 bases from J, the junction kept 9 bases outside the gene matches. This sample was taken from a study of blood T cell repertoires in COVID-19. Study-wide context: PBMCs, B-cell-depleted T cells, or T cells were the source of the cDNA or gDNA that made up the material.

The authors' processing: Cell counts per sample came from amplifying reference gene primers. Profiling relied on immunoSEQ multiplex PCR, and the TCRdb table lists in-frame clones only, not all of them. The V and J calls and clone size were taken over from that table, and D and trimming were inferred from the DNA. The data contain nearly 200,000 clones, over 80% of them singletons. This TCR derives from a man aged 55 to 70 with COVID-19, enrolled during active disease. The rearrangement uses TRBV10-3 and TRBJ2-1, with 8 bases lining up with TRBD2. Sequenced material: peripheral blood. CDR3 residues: CAISVHGGGSNEQFF. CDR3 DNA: TGTGCCATCAGTGTTCACGGGGGGGGTTCTAATGAGCAGTTCTTC.